The 18 T cell receptor beta chains given below trace back to one sample, sequenced in a study of T cells in Graves' hyperthyroidism and ophthalmopathy. It was RNA transcripts that yielded the amplified TCR beta CDR3 regions. Initially, a first-round RT-PCR of the TCR CDR3 employed the HTBI primer set. MiXCR was run by TCRdb on the multiplex PCR reads, yielding one entry per CDR3 protein. Found here are hundreds of thousands of distinct CDR3 sequences, around 38% of them singletons; the top ten hold 7.5% to 9.5%. Source material: blood. These receptors were taken from a man between 18 and 35 years old with Graves' hyperthyroidism.

The chain carries TRBV24-1 and TRBJ2-5, with 9 bases that match TRBD1. Germline loops: CDR1 KGHDR, CDR2 SFDVKD. V trimming: 2 bases; J trimming: 4 bases; junction bases outside the gene matches: 4. CDR3 length equals 15 residues. The CDR3 protein is CATSDSRTGAETQYF. The CDR3 nucleotides read TGTGCCACCAGTGATTCCCGGACAGGGGCAGAGACCCAGTACTTC.

V gene TRBV9 combines with J gene TRBJ1-1; 8 bases are shared with TRBD1. Germline assignment: CDR1 SGDLS and CDR2 YYNGEE. This CDR3 has 13 amino acids. The CDR3 bases are TGTGCTAGACCTGGACAGGGCGGCACTGAAGCTTTCTTT. This gives the protein CARPGQGGTEAFF.

This clonotype was counted many times. A read error may produce the germline difference seen at one junction end. J is TRBJ2-5 and V is TRBV2; tentatively, D is TRBD1 (5 bases). The CDR3 totals 14 residues. CDR1 is SNHLY, CDR2 FYNNEI, per germline. In nucleotides, the CDR3 is TGTGCCAGCAGGGAAGGGGTTTCGGGAGAGACCCAGTACTTC. Protein sequence: CASREGVSGETQYF. Full variable domain (rest looked up from reference TRBV2 and TRBJ2-5): EPEVTQTPSHQVTQMGQEVILRCVPISNHLYFYWYRQILGQKVEFLVSFYNNEISEKSEIFDDQFSVERPDGSNFTLKIRSTKLEDSAMYFCASREGVSGETQYFGPGTRLLVL.

This clonotype was counted between two and nine times. V gene TRBV6-1 combines with J gene TRBJ2-7; possible D gene TRBD2, 6 bases. V lost 3 bases and J 6 bases, leaving 12 bases between the germline ends. Looked up from germline, CDR1 is MNHNS and CDR2 is SASEGT. The CDR3 has 13 residues. The CDR3 nucleotides are TGTGCCAGCAGTGAGTGGAGGGGCCGCGAGCAGTACTTC. This gives the protein CASSEWRGREQYF.

This clonotype was counted ten times or more. The chain is built from TRBV19 and TRBJ2-5, with 9 bases fitting TRBD2. With V trimmed by 7 bases and J by 5 bases, 8 bases remained unmatched. The CDR3 length is 14 residues. Germline-derived CDR1 and CDR2 are LNHDA and SQIVND (reference sequence). CDR3 in DNA: TGTGCCAGTAAGGGCGGGGGGGCCTTCGAGACCCAGTACTTC. This codes for CASKGGGAFETQYF. The whole variable domain, filled in from reference TRBV19 and TRBJ2-5, reads DGGITQSPKYLFRKEGQNVTLSCEQNLNHDAMYWYRQDPGQGLRLIYYSQIVNDFQKGDIAEGYSVSREKKESFPLTVTSAQKNPTAFYLCASKGGGAFETQYFGPGTRLLVL.

The V and J genes are TRBV7-6 and TRBJ1-3; the D gene is possibly TRBD1 (6 bases). This CDR3 has 14 residues. The V and J ends lost 10 bases and 0 bases respectively, with 13 bases between them. CDR1 is SGHVS and CDR2 is FNYEAQ in the germline V gene. The CDR3 here is CATTQTGSGNTIYF. DNA for the CDR3: TGTGCCACGACACAGACAGGCTCTGGAAACACCATATATTTT. Complete variable domain (other parts from reference TRBV7-6 and TRBJ1-3): GAGVSQSPRYKVTKRGQDVALRCDPISGHVSLYWYRQALGQGPEFLTYFNYEAQQDKSGLPNDRFSAERPEGSISTLTIQRTEQRDSAMYRCATTQTGSGNTIYFGEGSWLTVV.

Comments on this clonotype: A read error may be the cause here, since a much bigger clone is one base away. This sequence joins TRBV7-6 and TRBJ1-4, with TRBD1 matching over 9 bases. Germline assignment: CDR1 SGHVS and CDR2 FNYEAQ. The CDR3 is 17 residues long. V trimming: 5 bases; J trimming: 2 bases; junction bases outside the gene matches: 9. In nucleotides, the CDR3 is TGTGCCAGCAGCGCCACAACACAGGGGGCGACTAATGAAAAACTGTTTTTT. It yields the protein CASSATTQGATNEKLFF.

This clonotype has a count of ten or more. V and J are TRBV7-9 and TRBJ2-7; 7 nucleotides agree with TRBD1. The V gene's germline CDR1 is SEHNR and CDR2 FQNEAQ (reference sequence). With V trimmed by 4 bases and J by 3 bases, 9 bases remained unmatched. The CDR3 is 15 residues long. CDR3 protein: CASSSFGTEDYEQYF. DNA for the CDR3: TGTGCCAGCAGCTCCTTCGGGACAGAGGACTACGAGCAGTACTTC.

This sequence joins TRBV7-2 and TRBJ1-6; D is uncertain. The V end was cut by 5 bases, the J end by 11 bases, with 16 bases between. The CDR3 is 14 amino acids. CDR1 SGHTA and CDR2 FQGNSA come from the germline V gene. CDR3 bases: TGTGCCAGCAGCCTTAGCGGGAGTTGGACACCCCTCCACTTT. Protein: CASSLSGSWTPLHF.

About this clonotype itself: Mismatch with germline at one junction end may stem from a read error. The chain is built from TRBV29-1 and TRBJ2-6, with 12 nucleotides matching TRBD1. Germline CDR1 is SQVTM and CDR2 is ANQGSEA. The CDR3 covers 13 residues. In DNA, the CDR3 is TGCAGCGTTGAGGGACAGGGGGCCTACGTCCTGACTTTC. Amino acids: CSVEGQGAYVLTF.

The V and J genes are TRBV4-1 and TRBJ2-7, with D unresolved. The CDR3 is made up of 13 amino acids. Trimming pared 0 bases from V and 6 bases from J, leaving 9 bases between. The V gene's germline CDR1 is MGHRA and CDR2 YSYEKL. CDR3 amino acids: CASSQDTVGEQYF. CDR3 bases: TGCGCCAGCAGCCAAGATACGGTCGGCGAGCAGTACTTC.

This clonotype has just a few counts. The rearrangement uses TRBV5-4 and TRBJ1-1; no firm D call. V lost 3 bases, J lost 6 bases, and 12 bases lay in between. The germline CDR1 and CDR2 sequences are SGHNT and YYREEE (reference sequence). This CDR3 has 13 residues. The CDR3 region has the DNA TGTGCCAGCAGCTGGGCGGTAGGCCCTGAAGCTTTCTTT. Amino acids: CASSWAVGPEAFF.

The sample holds many counts of this clonotype. The chain recombines TRBV20-1 with TRBJ1-2; TRBD1 aligns across 7 bases. Germline V gene sequence: CDR1 DFQATT, CDR2 SNEGSKA (reference sequence). CDR3 length: 12 residues. Trimming removed 5 bases from V and 4 bases from J; junction bases left unmatched: 4. CDR3 sequence (DNA): TGCAGTGCTGGGACAGTCCCCTATGGCTACACCTTC. Translation: CSAGTVPYGYTF.

This clonotype came up once. The chain combines TRBV2 with TRBJ1-2; 7 bases match TRBD1. CDR1 and CDR2 (germline): SNHLY, FYNNEI. The length of the CDR3 is 14 residues. J lost 5 bases, V lost 5 bases, and 8 bases had no gene match. The CDR3: CASSLTGPGYGYTF. In DNA, the CDR3 is TGTGCCAGCAGTCTGACAGGGCCGGGGTATGGCTACACCTTC.

V is TRBV5-1 and J is TRBJ2-7; D might be TRBD1 (6 bases). This CDR3 contains 14 residues. The V gene lost 0 bases and the J gene lost 6 bases, with 13 bases spanning the gap. Germline loops: CDR1 SGHRS, CDR2 YFSETQ. CDR3 DNA: TGCGCCAGCAGCTTGGGCGCACAGGGTGGCGAGCAGTACTTC. It encodes CASSLGAQGGEQYF.

This clonotype was seen at least ten times. The chain recombines TRBV10-3 with TRBJ2-5; 12 nucleotides line up with TRBD1. From germline, CDR1 is ENHRY and CDR2 SYGVKD. J was trimmed by 5 bases and V by 2 bases; bases with no gene match: 9. The CDR3 sequence is 17 residues long. The CDR3 DNA reads as TGTGCCATCAGTGAGACGGGACAGGGGGCTTTGCGGGAGACCCAGTACTTC. Its translation is CAISETGQGALRETQYF.

This clonotype was observed a few times. The chain recombines TRBV20-1 with TRBJ1-1, with D maybe TRBD1 (6 bases). Germline CDR1 and CDR2: DFQATT and SNEGSKA (reference sequence). This CDR3 has 14 residues. Trimming pared 5 bases from V and 2 bases from J, leaving 15 bases between. CDR3 protein: CSALLGGSNTEAFF. The CDR3 nucleotides are TGCAGTGCTCTCCTCGGGGGCTCAAACACTGAAGCTTTCTTT.

The chain uses TRBV7-9 and TRBJ2-2, with a possible D match to TRBD2 (5 bases). CDR1 and CDR2 from the germline V gene are SEHNR and FQNEAQ (reference sequence). CDR3 length equals 19 residues. V was trimmed by 3 bases and J by 5 bases, leaving 25 bases between them. CDR3 residues: CASSFPELYGGLETGELFF. CDR3 bases: TGTGCCAGCAGCTTTCCGGAACTTTACGGAGGACTTGAGACCGGGGAGCTGTTTTTT.